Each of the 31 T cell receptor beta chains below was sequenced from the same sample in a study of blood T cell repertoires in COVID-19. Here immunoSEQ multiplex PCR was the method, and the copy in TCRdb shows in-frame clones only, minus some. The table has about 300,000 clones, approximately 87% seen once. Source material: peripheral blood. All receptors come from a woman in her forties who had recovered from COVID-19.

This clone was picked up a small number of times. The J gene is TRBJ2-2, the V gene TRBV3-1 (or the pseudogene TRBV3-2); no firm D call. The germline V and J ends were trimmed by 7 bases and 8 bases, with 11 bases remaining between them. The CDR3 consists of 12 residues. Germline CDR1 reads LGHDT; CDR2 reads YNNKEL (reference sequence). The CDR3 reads CASTPGQGELFF. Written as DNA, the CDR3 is TGTGCCAGCACCCCAGGCCAAGGGGAGCTGTTTTTT.

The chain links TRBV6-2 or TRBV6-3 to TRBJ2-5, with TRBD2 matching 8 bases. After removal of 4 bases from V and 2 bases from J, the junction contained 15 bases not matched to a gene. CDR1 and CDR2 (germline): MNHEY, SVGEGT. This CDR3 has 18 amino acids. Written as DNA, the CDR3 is TGTGCCAGCAGTTTAACCTCGAGACCGGGACTAGGACAAGAGACCCAGTACTTC. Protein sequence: CASSLTSRPGLGQETQYF.

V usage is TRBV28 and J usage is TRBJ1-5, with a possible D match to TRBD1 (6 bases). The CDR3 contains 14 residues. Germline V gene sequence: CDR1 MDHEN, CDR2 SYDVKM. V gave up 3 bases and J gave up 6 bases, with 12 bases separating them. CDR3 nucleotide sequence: TGTGCCAGCAGTTTGGGGGGGCATATTCAGCCCCAGCATTTT. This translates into CASSLGGHIQPQHF.

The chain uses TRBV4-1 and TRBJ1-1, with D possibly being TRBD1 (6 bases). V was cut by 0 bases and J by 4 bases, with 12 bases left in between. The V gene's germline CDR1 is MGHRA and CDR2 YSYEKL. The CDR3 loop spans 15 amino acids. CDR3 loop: CASSQDQGLGTEAFF. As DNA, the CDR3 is TGCGCCAGCAGCCAAGATCAGGGGTTGGGCACTGAAGCTTTCTTT.

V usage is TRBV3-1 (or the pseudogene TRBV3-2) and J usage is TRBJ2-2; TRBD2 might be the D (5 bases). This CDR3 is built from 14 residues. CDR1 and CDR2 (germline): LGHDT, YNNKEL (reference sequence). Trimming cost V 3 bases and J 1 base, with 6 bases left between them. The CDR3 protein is CASSHRGNTGELFF. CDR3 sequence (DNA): TGTGCCAGCAGCCACCGGGGGAACACCGGGGAGCTGTTTTTT.

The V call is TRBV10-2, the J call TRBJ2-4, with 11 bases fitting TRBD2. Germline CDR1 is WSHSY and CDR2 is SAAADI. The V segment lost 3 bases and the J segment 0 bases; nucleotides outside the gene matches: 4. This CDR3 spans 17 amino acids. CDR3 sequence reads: CASSDRTSGLAKNIQYF. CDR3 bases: TGCGCCAGCAGTGATAGGACTAGCGGGCTAGCCAAAAACATTCAGTACTTC.

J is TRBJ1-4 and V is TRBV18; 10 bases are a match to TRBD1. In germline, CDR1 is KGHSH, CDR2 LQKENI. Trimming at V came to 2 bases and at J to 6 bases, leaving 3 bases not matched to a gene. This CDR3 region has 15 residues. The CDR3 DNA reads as TGTGCCAGCTCACCATGGGACAGGGGATATGAAAAACTGTTTTTT. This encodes CASSPWDRGYEKLFF.

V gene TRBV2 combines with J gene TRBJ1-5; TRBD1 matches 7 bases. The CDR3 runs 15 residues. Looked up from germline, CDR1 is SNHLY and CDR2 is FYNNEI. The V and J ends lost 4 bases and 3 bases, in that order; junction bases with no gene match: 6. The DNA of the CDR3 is TGTGCCAGCAGTGCGGGACAGTCTTACAATCAGCCCCAGCATTTT. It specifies CASSAGQSYNQPQHF.

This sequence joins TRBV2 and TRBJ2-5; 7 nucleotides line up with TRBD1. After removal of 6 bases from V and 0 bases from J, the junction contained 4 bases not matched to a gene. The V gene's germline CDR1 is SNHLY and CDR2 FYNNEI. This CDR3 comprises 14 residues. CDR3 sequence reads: CASRQTGYQETQYF. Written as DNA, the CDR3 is TGTGCCAGCAGGCAGACAGGGTACCAAGAGACCCAGTACTTC.

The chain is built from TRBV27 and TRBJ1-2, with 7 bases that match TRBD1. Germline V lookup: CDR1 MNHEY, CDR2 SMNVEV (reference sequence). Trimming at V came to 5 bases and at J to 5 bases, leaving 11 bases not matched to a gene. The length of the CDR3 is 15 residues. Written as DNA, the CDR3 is TGTGCCAGCAGTCCCCGTGGAGGGGGCGGGTATGGCTACACCTTC. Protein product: CASSPRGGGGYGYTF.

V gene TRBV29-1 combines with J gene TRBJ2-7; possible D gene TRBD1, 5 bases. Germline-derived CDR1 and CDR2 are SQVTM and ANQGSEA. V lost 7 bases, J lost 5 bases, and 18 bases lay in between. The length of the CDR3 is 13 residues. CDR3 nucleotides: TGCAGCGCCGGTGGGGAAGGGGCAAACGAGCAGTACTTC. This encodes CSAGGEGANEQYF.

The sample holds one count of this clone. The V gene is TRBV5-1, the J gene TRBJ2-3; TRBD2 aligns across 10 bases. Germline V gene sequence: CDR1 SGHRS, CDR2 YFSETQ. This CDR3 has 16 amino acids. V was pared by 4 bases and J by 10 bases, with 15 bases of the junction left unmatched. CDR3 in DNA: TGCGCCAGCAGCCACTCTCCACTAGCGGGGTCAGGCTCGCAGTATTTT. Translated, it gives CASSHSPLAGSGSQYF.

The CDR3 coding sequence is TGTGCCATCAGCCGGGACAGGGGGGTCTCCTACGAGCAGTACTTC. Residues: CAISRDRGVSYEQYF. The chain is built from TRBV10-3 and TRBJ2-7; 11 nucleotides agree with TRBD1. Germline assignment: CDR1 ENHRY and CDR2 SYGVKD. This CDR3 comprises 15 residues. V lost 6 bases and J lost 0; bases outside the gene matches: 4.

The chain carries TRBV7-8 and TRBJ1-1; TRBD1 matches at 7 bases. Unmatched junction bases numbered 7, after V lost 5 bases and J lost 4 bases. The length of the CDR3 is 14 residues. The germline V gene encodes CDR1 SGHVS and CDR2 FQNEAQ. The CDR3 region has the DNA TGTGCCAGCAGCAAAGACAGGGTAGGCACTGAAGCTTTCTTT. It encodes CASSKDRVGTEAFF.

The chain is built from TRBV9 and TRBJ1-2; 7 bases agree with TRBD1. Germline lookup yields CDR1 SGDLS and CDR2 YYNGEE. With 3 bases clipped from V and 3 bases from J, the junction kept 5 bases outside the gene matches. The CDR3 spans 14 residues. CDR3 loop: CASSAQTGHYGYTF. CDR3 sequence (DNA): TGTGCCAGCAGCGCTCAGACAGGGCACTATGGCTACACCTTC.

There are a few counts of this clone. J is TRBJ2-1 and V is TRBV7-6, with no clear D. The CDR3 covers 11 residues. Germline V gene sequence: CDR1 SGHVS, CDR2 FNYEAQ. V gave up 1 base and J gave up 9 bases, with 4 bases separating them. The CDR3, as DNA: TGTGCCAGCAGCTTAGTAGCTGAGCAGTTCTTC. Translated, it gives CASSLVAEQFF.

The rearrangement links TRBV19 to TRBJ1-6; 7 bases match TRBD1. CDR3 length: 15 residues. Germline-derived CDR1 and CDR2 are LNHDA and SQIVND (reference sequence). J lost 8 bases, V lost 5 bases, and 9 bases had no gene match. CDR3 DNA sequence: TGTGCCAGTAGTCTCCAGACAGGGATACATTCACCCCTCCACTTT. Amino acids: CASSLQTGIHSPLHF. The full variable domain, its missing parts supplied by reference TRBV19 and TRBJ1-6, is DGGITQSPKYLFRKEGQNVTLSCEQNLNHDAMYWYRQDPGQGLRLIYYSQIVNDFQKGDIAEGYSVSREKKESFPLTVTSAQKNPTAFYLCASSLQTGIHSPLHFGNGTRLTVT.

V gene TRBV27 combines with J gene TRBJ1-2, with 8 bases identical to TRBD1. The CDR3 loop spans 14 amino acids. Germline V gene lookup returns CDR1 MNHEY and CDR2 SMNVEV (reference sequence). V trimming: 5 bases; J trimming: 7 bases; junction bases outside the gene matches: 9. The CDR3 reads CASSGQGPTSGYTF. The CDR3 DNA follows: TGTGCCAGCAGTGGACAGGGCCCCACTAGTGGCTACACCTTC.

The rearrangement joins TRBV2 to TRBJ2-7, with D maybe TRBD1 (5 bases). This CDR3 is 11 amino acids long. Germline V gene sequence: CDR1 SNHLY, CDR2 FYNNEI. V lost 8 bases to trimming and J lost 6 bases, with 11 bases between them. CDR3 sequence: CASYRLPEQYF. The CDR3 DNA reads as TGTGCCAGCTACAGGCTGCCCGAGCAGTACTTC.

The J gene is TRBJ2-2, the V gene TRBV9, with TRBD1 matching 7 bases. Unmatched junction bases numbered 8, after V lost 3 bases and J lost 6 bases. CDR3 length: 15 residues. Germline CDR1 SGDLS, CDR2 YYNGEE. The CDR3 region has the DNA TGTGCCAGCAGCGCCCGGACAGGCGGCCCCGGGGAGCTGTTTTTT. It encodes CASSARTGGPGELFF.

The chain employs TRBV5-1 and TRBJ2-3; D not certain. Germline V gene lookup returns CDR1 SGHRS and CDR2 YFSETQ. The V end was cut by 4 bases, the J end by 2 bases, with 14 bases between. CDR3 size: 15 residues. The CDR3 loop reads CASSEPTLSTDTQYF. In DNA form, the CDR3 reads TGCGCCAGCAGCGAGCCGACACTTTCCACAGATACGCAGTATTTT. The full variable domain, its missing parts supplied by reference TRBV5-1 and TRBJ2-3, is KAGVTQTPRYLIKTRGQQVTLSCSPISGHRSVSWYQQTPGQGLQFLFEYFSETQRNKGNFPGRFSGRQFSNSRSEMNVSTLELGDSALYLCASSEPTLSTDTQYFGPGTRLTVL.

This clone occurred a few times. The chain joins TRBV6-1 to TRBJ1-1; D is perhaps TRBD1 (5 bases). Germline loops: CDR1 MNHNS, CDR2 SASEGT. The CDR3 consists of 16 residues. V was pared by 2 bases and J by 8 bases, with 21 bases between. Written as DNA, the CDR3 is TGTGCCAGCAGTGAACCGGGCAGGGCCAAGGGCGAAGAAGCTTTCTTT. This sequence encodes CASSEPGRAKGEEAFF.

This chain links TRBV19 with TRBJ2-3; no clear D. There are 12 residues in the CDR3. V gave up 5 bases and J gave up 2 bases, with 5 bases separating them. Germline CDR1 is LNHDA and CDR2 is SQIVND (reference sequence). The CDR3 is CASSYTTDTQYF. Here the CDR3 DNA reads TGTGCCAGTAGTTACACCACAGATACGCAGTATTTT.

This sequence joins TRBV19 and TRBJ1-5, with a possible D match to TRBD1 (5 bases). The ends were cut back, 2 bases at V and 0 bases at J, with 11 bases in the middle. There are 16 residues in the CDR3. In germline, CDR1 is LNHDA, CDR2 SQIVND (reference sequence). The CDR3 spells CASSIKGRDSNQPQHF. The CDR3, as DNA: TGTGCCAGTAGTATAAAGGGCAGGGATAGCAATCAGCCCCAGCATTTT.

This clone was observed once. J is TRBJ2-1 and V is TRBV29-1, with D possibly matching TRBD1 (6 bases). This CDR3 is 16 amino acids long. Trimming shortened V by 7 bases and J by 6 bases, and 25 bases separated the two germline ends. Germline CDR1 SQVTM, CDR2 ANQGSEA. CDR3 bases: TGCAGCGGGAAAGCCGGGACACATGAGGCCAGCAATGAGCAGTTCTTC. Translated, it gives CSGKAGTHEASNEQFF.

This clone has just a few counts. The CDR3 loop is CASGAGTGGTEAFF. CDR3 coding DNA: TGTGCCAGCGGCGCCGGGACAGGGGGGACTGAAGCTTTCTTT. This chain connects TRBV6-5 to TRBJ1-1, with 11 nucleotides matching TRBD1. V trimming: 8 bases; J trimming: 5 bases; junction bases outside the gene matches: 7. The CDR3 extends over 14 amino acids. CDR1 and CDR2 (germline): MNHEY, SVGAGI.

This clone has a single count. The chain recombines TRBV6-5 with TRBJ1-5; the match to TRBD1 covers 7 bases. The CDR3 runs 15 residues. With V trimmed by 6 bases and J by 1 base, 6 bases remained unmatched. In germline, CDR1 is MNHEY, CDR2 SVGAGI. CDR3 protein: CASSLGTVSNQPQHF. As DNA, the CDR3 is TGTGCCAGCAGCCTTGGGACAGTCAGCAATCAGCCCCAGCATTTT.

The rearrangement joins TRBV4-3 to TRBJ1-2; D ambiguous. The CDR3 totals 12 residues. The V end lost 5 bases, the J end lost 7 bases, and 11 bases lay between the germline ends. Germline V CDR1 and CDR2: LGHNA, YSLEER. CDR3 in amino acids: CASSSRRGGYTF. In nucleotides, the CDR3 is TGCGCCAGCAGCTCCCGGCGGGGTGGCTACACCTTC.

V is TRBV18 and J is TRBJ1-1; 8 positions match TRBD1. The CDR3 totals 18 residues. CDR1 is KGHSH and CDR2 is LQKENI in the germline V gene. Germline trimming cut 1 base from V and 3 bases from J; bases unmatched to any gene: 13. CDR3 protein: CASSPLPRGPGSHTEAFF. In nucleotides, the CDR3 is TGTGCCAGCTCACCACTCCCCAGGGGGCCTGGTTCGCACACTGAAGCTTTCTTT.

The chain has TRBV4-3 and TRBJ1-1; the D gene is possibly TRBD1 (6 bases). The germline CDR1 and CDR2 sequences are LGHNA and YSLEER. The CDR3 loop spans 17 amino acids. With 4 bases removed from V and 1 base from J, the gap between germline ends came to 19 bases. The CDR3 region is CASSLHLWTEGNTEAFF. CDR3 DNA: TGCGCCAGCAGCCTTCACCTTTGGACAGAGGGGAACACTGAAGCTTTCTTT.

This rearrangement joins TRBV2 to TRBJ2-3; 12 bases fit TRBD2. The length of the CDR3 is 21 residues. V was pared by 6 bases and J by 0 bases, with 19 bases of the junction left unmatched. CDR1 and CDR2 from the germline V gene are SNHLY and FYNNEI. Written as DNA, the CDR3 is TGTGCCAGCAGAGGCGCCCTAAAGGTACTAGCGGGGGGCCGAAGCACAGATACGCAGTATTTT. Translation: CASRGALKVLAGGRSTDTQYF.